The 6 T cell receptor beta chains below come from one sample, sequenced in a study of regulatory T cells in long-lasting Graves disease. As to time point: persistent/refractory GD, antithyroid drugs over 5 years with positive TRAb. Scientists built the TCR library using RNA that was extracted from PBMCs. Through Arm-PCR of CDR3 regions and iRepertoire HTBI primers, TCR beta libraries were built. TCRdb fed the multiplex PCR reads into MiXCR, producing one record per CDR3 protein. The sample has 650,000 to 700,000 distinct CDR3 sequences; around 30% are singletons. Sequencing was performed on peripheral blood mononuclear cells (PBMCs), taken when the disease was refractory, from a patient treated with antithyroid drugs. The origin of the receptors is a female donor with Graves disease.

This clonotype appeared a few times. The CDR3 region has the DNA TGCAGTGCTAGAACCCCCTATGCAGGGCAAGAGACCCAGTACTTC. This encodes CSARTPYAGQETQYF. The V gene is TRBV20-1, the J gene TRBJ2-5; a possible D gene is TRBD1 (5 bases). The CDR3 covers 15 residues. Looked up from germline, CDR1 is DFQATT and CDR2 is SNEGSKA (reference sequence). Deletions cut 2 bases from V and 2 bases from J, with 15 bases between.

The chain carries TRBV6-1 and TRBJ1-2, with 8 bases lining up with TRBD1. CDR3 size: 14 residues. Unmatched junction bases numbered 5, after V lost 6 bases and J lost 2 bases. Germline CDR1 and CDR2: MNHNS and SASEGT. The CDR3 loop reads CASRLQGDNYGYTF. CDR3 bases: TGTGCCAGCAGGTTACAGGGGGACAACTATGGCTACACCTTC.

The J gene is TRBJ1-2, the V gene TRBV15; D is undetermined. CDR3 size: 13 residues. The germline CDR1 and CDR2 sequences are LNHNV and YYDKDF (reference sequence). The V and J ends lost 5 bases and 6 bases respectively, with 13 bases between them. The CDR3 loop reads CATSHRSVDGYTF. In DNA, the CDR3 is TGTGCCACCAGCCACAGATCTGTCGATGGCTACACCTTC.

V usage is TRBV11-2 and J usage is TRBJ2-1; perhaps TRBD2 as D (6 bases). CDR1 is SGHAT, CDR2 FQNNGV, per germline. There are 14 residues in the CDR3. The ends were cut back, 7 bases at V and 0 bases at J, with 10 bases in the middle. The CDR3 coding sequence is TGTGCCAGCACCCTAGCGAACTCCTACAATGAGCAGTTCTTC. Residues: CASTLANSYNEQFF.

The rearrangement uses TRBV7-9 and TRBJ1-2; 12 bases are a match to TRBD1. Trimming at V came to 5 bases and at J to 5 bases, leaving 9 bases not matched to a gene. Per the germline V gene, CDR1 is SEHNR and CDR2 is FQNEAQ (reference sequence). This CDR3 is built from 16 residues. The CDR3 region has the DNA TGTGCCAGCAGCCCCGGGACAGGGGGCGCGATTTATGGCTACACCTTC. Protein sequence: CASSPGTGGAIYGYTF.

The J gene is TRBJ1-2, the V gene TRBV6-1; the D is unclear. Germline loops: CDR1 MNHNS, CDR2 SASEGT. The ends were cut back, 6 bases at V and 0 bases at J, with 20 bases in the middle. This CDR3 contains 17 residues. CDR3 in amino acids: CASSPLDLPDPNYGYTF. The CDR3 nucleotides read TGTGCCAGCAGCCCTCTTGACCTGCCTGACCCTAACTATGGCTACACCTTC.